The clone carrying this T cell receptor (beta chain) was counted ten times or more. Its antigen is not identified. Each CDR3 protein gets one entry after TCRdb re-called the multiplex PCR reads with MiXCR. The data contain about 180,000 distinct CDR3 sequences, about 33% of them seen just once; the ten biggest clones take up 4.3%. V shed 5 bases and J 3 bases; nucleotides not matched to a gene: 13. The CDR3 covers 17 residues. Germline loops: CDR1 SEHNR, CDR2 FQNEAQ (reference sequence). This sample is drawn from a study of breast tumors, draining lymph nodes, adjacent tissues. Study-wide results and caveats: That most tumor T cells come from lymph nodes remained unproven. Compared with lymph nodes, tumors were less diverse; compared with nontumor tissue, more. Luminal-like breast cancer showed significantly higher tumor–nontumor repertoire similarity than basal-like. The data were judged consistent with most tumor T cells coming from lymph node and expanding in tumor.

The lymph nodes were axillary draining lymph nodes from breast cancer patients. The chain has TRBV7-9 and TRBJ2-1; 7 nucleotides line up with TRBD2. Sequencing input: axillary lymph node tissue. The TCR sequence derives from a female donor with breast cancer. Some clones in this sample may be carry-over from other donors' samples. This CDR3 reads CASSPAGVSLHYNEQFF. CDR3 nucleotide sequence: TGTGCCAGCAGCCCCGCGGGAGTGAGCCTCCACTACAATGAGCAGTTCTTC.